This TCR beta chain is from a study of cytotoxic CD8 clonotypes in ibrutinib-treated CLL. Study-level background: Responses comprised about 24 partial and 2 complete; at median about 68 months, roughly 15 remained remitted and about twelve progressed.

This CDR3 has 19 residues. V was pared by 3 bases and J by 0 bases, with 12 bases of the junction left unmatched. Germline values: CDR1 LGHNA, CDR2 YSLEER. Some clones are missing from TCRdb's copy, which holds only in-frame ones; the method was immunoSEQ multiplex PCR. Altogether some 160,000 clones are present, roughly 80% being singletons, with the ten largest covering approximately 2%. The sequencing here drew on PBMCs, taken after 12 months of ibrutinib treatment. The chain couples TRBV4-3 to TRBJ2-1; TRBD2 matches 9 bases. This sequence was found in a human donor with chronic lymphocytic leukemia. The DNA for the CDR3 is TGCGCCAGCAGCCAGGAGATAAATAGCGGGGGCGTCTCCTACAATGAGCAGTTCTTC. Protein sequence: CASSQEINSGGVSYNEQFF.